This is a list of T cell receptor beta chains from one sample in a study of blood T cell repertoires in COVID-19. Sequencing used immunoSEQ multiplex PCR; TCRdb keeps in-frame clones, though not all of them. This repertoire shows 400,000 to 450,000 clones, about nine tenths found once; its top ten account for roughly 0.66%. Sample: PBMCs or T cells enriched from blood (not recorded which). Receptor source: a man aged 18 to 29 who had recovered from COVID-19. Each CDR3 is given without its conserved first and last residue. The order of the fields is J gene, V gene, CDR3 protein.

>TRBJ1-1|TRBV6-6
ASSRRDTEAF
>TRBJ1-1|TRBV4-1
ASRKDGGGTEAF
>TRBJ1-6|TRBV7-2
ASSPGQGGFSPLH
>TRBJ1-5|TRBV28
ASSFGQRYQPQH
>TRBJ1-2|TRBV18
ASSPPGRGSYGYT
>TRBJ2-7|TRBV5-1
ASSLHPGLAREQY
>TRBJ2-2|TRBV19
ASTNRRANTGELF
>TRBJ1-5|TRBV6-1
ASSDRTGYQPQH
>TRBJ1-2|TRBV12-3/TRBV12-4
ASSLGQGYGYT
>TRBJ2-5|TRBV7-9
ASSGTSGRARETQY
>TRBJ2-3|TRBV6-5
ASSYSLAGGIDTQY
>TRBJ1-1|TRBV24-1
ATSDSRVEVPEAF
>TRBJ2-1|TRBV30
AWRREGREQF
>TRBJ2-6|TRBV4-2
ASSLTTSGRASGANVLT
>TRBJ1-2|TRBV27
ASSLQASGGYGYT
>TRBJ1-5|TRBV27
ASSSAGGDNQPQH
>TRBJ2-7|TRBV3-1/TRBV3-2
ASSRFRQYEQY
>TRBJ1-5|TRBV6-6
ASSYSKANSNQPQH
>TRBJ1-1|TRBV28
ASTENGGGEAF
>TRBJ1-5|TRBV28
ASREGTGGLNQPQH
>TRBJ1-3|TRBV9
ASSVGGREPGNTIY
>TRBJ2-7|TRBV27
ASSFASEQY
>TRBJ2-1|TRBV2
ASSDLTVITYNEQF
>TRBJ2-2|TRBV5-4
ASSLFSGELF
>TRBJ2-1|TRBV6-5
ASSTKGTGIDEQF
>TRBJ1-1|TRBV7-3
ASSTGMNTEAF
>TRBJ2-4|TRBV5-1
ASSLKAGDAKNIQY
>TRBJ2-7|TRBV7-8
ASRMGTLSTRAYEQY
>TRBJ2-5|TRBV3-1/TRBV3-2
ASSQSSVIQETQY
>TRBJ1-5|TRBV24-1
ATSDLVTGKSNQPQH
>TRBJ2-7|TRBV5-4
ASSSRIAGDYEQY
>TRBJ1-1|TRBV19
ASGTDRDTEAF
>TRBJ2-3|TRBV7-9
ASSLPSGGVDTQY
>TRBJ2-2|TRBV7-8
ASTKGASVKSGELF
>TRBJ2-2|TRBV5-4
ASSTGQGQNTGELF
>TRBJ2-7|TRBV27
ASSLSPGSYEQY
>TRBJ1-6|TRBV28
ASSLGTNNSPLH
>TRBJ1-4|TRBV4-1
ASSQDRLEAGPLTNEKLF
>TRBJ1-2|TRBV19
ASSGTGIGYGYT
>TRBJ1-2|TRBV19
ASSIIAADYGYT
>TRBJ2-5|TRBV11-3
ASSPLGANQETQY
>TRBJ1-3|TRBV10-2
ASAQGVLSGNTIY
>TRBJ2-1|TRBV5-1
ASRKSGESYNEQF
>TRBJ2-7|TRBV3-1/TRBV3-2
ASSQESASHEQY
>TRBJ2-3|TRBV5-6
ASSYSTDTQY